This T cell receptor (beta chain) derives from a study of blood T cell repertoires in COVID-19. In its sample, this clone was seen once. The repertoire was sequenced with immunoSEQ multiplex PCR; TCRdb's copy has only in-frame clones and lacks some. The sample includes 150,000 to 250,000 clones, around four fifths of them seen just once. The V gene's germline CDR1 is SGHTA and CDR2 FQGTGA. The V gene lost 1 base and the J gene lost 6 bases, with 16 bases spanning the gap. The CDR3 extends over 15 amino acids. This clonotype was sampled from a human donor with acute or convalescent COVID-19. The donor label of this sample is uncertain. This sequence joins TRBV7-3 and TRBJ2-7; the D gene is possibly TRBD1 (7 bases). The sample was peripheral blood. As DNA, the CDR3 is TGTGCCAGCAGCTTAAGTGGCAGGGGGGCTTCCGAGCAGTACTTC. Protein: CASSLSGRGASEQYF.